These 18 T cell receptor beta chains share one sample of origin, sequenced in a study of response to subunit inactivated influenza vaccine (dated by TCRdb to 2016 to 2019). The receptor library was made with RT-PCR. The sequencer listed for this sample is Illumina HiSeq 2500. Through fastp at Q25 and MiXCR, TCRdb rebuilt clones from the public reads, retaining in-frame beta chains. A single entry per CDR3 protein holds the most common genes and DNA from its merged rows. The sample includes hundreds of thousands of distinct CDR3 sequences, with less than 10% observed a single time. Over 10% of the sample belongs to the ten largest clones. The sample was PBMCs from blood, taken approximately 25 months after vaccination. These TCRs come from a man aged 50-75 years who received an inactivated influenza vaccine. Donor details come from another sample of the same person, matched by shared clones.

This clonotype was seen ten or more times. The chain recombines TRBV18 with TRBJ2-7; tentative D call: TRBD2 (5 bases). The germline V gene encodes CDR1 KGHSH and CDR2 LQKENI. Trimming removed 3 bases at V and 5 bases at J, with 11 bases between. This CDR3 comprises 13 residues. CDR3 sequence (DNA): TGTGCCAGCTCACCCCGGGGTAGCGACGAGCAGTACTTC. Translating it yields CASSPRGSDEQYF.

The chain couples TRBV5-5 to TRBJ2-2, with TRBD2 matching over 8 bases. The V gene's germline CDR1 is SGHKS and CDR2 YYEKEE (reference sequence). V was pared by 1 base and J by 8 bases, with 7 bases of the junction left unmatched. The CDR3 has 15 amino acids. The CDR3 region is CASSLRQRERGELFF. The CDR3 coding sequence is TGTGCCAGCAGCTTGCGTCAGCGGGAGAGGGGGGAGCTGTTTTTT. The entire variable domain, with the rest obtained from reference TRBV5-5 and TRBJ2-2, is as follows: DAGVTQSPTHLIKTRGQQVTLRCSPISGHKSVSWYQQVLGQGPQFIFQYYEKEERGRGNFPDRFSARQFPNYSSELNVNALLLGDSALYLCASSLRQRERGELFFGEGSRLTVL.

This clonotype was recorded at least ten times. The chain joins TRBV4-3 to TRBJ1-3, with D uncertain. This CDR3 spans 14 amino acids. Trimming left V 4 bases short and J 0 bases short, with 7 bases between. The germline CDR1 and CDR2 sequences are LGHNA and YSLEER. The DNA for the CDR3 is TGCGCCAGCAGCCGGACGGGCTCTGGAAACACCATATATTTT. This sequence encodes CASSRTGSGNTIYF.

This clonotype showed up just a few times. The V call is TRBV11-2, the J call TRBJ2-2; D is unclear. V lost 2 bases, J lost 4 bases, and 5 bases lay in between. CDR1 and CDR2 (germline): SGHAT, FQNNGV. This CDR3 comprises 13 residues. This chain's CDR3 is CASSLIFTGELFF. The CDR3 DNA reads TGTGCCAGCAGCTTAATCTTCACCGGGGAGCTGTTTTTT.

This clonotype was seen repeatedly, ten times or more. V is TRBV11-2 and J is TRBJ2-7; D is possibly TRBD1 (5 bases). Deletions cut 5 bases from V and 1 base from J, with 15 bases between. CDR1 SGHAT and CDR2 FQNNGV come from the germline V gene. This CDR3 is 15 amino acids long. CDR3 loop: CASSSGQGPSYEQYF. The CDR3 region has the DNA TGTGCCAGCAGCAGTGGCCAGGGTCCTTCCTACGAGCAGTACTTC.

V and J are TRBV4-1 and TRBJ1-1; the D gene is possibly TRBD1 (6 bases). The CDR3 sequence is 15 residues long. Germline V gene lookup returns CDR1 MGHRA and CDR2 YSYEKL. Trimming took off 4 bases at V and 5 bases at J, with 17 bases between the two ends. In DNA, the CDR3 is TGCGCCAGCAGCCTAACCGGGACACAGGCTACTGAAGCTTTCTTT. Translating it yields CASSLTGTQATEAFF.

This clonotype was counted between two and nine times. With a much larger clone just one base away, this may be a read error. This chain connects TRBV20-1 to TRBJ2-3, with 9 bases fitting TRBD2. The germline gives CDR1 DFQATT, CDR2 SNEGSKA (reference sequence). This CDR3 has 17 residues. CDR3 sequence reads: CCARDGGRAASTDTQYF. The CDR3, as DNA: TGCTGTGCTAGAGACGGCGGGAGGGCCGCCAGCACAGATACGCAGTATTTT.

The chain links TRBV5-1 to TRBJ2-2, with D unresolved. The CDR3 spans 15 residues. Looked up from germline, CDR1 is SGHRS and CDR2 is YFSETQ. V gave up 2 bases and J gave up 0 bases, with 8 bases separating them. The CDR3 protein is CASSLDSSNTGELFF. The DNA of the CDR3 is TGCGCCAGCAGCTTAGACTCCTCGAACACCGGGGAGCTGTTTTTT.

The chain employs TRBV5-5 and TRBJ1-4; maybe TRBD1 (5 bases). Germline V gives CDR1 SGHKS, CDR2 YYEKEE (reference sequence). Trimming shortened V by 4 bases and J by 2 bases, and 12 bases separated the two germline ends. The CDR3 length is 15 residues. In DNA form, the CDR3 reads TGTGCCAGCAGCCGTCAGGGTGGCACTAATGAAAAACTGTTTTTT. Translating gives CASSRQGGTNEKLFF.

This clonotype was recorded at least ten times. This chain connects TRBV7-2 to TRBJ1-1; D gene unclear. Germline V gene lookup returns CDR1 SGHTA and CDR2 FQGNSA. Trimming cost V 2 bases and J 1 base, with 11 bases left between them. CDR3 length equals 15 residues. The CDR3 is CASSLRPGENTEAFF. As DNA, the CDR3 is TGTGCCAGCAGCTTACGGCCCGGCGAGAACACTGAAGCTTTCTTT. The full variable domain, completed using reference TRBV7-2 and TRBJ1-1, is GAGVSQSPSNKVTEKGKDVELRCDPISGHTALYWYRQSLGQGLEFLIYFQGNSAPDKSGLPSDRFSAERTGGSVSTLTIQRTQQEDSAVYLCASSLRPGENTEAFFGQGTRLTVV.

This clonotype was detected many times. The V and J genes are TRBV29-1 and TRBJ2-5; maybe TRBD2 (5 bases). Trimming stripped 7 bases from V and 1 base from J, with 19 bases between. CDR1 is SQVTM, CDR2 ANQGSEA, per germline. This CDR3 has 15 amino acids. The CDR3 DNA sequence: TGCAGCGGGACCCCGTGGGGAGCTGCCCAAGAGACCCAGTACTTC. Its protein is CSGTPWGAAQETQYF.

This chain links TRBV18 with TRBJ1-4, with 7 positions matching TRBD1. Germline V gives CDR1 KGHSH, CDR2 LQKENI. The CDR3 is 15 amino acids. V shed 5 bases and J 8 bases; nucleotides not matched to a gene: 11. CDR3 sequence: CASSTNRGDGEKLFF. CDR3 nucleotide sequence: TGTGCCAGCTCAACAAACAGGGGCGACGGCGAAAAACTGTTTTTT.

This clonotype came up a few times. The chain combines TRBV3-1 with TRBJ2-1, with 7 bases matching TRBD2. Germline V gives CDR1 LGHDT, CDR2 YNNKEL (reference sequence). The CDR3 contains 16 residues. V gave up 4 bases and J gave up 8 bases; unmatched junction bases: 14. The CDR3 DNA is TGTGCCAGCAGCCCTGGCCGGTGGGAGGGCGCAGATGAGCAGTTCTTC. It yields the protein CASSPGRWEGADEQFF.

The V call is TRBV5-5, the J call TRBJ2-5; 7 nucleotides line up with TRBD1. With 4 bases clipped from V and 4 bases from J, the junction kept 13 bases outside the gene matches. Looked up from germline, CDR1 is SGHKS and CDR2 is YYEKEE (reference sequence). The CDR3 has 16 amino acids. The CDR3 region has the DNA TGTGCCAGCAGCACTCCAAAGGGGCAGGGGGTAGAGACCCAGTACTTC. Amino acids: CASSTPKGQGVETQYF.

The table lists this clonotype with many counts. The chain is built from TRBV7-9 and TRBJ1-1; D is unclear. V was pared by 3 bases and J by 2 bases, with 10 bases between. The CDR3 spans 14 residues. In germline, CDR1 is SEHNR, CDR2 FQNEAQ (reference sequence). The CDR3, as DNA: TGTGCCAGCAGCTTGGCCGGGCCCAACACTGAAGCTTTCTTT. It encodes CASSLAGPNTEAFF.

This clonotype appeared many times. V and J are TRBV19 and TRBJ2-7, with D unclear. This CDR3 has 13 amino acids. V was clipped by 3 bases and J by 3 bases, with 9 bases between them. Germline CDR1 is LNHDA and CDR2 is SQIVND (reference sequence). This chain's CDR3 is CASSIRDLYEQYF. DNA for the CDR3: TGTGCCAGTAGTATCCGCGATCTCTACGAGCAGTACTTC.

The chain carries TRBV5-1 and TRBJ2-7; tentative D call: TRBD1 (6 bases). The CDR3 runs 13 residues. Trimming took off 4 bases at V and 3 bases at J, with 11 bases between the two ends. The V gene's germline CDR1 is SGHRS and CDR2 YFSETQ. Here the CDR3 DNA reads TGCGCCAGCAGCATAGAACAGGGCTACGAGCAGTACTTC. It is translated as CASSIEQGYEQYF.

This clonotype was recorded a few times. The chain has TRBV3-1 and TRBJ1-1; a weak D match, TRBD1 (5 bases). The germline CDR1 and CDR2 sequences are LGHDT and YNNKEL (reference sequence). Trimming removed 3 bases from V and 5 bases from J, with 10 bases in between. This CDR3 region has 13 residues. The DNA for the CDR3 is TGTGCCAGCAGCCAGTACCAGGGTACTGAAGCTTTCTTT. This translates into CASSQYQGTEAFF.